This T cell receptor (beta chain) was retrieved from a study of shared clonotypes between healthy human individuals. On the study more broadly: A donor's plate count was three for CD4 naive and three for CD4 memory; CD8 naive had two and CD8 memory one. Study-wide findings and caveats: Richness estimates generally favored naive over memory subsets. Clonotype sharing among donors, it was expected, would be affected by sequencing depth.

Clones were sequenced by immunoSEQ multiplex PCR, and TCRdb holds only the in-frame ones, with some missing. The sample lists 2.5 million or so clones, approximately 92% seen once, with over 0.12% in the top ten. Concerning this clone itself: Antigen specificity is unknown.

The TCR was taken from a man younger than 35 in good health. Sequenced sample: naive CD4+ T cells sorted from blood. Regarding subset: CD45RA+ positively selected.

The CDR3: CASSFRDPSYEQYF. CDR3 sequence (DNA): TGTGCCAGCAGCTTCCGGGACCCAAGCTACGAGCAGTACTTC. The chain couples TRBV27 to TRBJ2-7; the D call may be TRBD1 or TRBD2 (5 bases each). Germline V lookup: CDR1 MNHEY, CDR2 SMNVEV (reference sequence). The ends were cut back, 6 bases at V and 3 bases at J, with 15 bases in the middle. CDR3 length equals 14 residues.